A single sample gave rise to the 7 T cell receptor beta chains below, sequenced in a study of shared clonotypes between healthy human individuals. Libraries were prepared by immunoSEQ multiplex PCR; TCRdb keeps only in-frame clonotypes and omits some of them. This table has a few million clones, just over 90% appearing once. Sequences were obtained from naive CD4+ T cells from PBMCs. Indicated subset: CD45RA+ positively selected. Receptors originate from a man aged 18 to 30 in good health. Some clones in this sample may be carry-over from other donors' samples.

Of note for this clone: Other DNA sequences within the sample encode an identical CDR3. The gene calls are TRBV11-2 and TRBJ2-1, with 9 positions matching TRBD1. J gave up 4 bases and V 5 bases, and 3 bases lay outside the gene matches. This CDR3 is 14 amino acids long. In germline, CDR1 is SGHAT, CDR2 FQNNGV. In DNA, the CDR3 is TGTGCCAGCAGCCCGGGACAGGGATACAATGAGCAGTTCTTC. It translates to CASSPGQGYNEQFF.

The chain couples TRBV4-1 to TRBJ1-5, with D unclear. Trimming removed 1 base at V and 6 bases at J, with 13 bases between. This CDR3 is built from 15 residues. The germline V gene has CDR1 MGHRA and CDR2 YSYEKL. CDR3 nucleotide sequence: TGCGCCAGCAGCCAAGCTGGACTCTCGGCTCAGCCCCAGCATTTT. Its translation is CASSQAGLSAQPQHF.

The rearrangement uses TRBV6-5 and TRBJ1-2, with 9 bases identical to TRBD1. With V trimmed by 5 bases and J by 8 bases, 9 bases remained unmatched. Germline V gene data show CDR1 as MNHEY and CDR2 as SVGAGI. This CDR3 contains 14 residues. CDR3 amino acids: CASSLTGQGFGYTF. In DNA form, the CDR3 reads TGTGCCAGCAGTCTTACGGGACAGGGTTTCGGCTACACCTTC.

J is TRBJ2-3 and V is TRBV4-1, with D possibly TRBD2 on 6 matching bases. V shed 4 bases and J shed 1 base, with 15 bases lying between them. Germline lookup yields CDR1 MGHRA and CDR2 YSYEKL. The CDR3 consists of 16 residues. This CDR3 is CASSLLGEVGTDTQYF. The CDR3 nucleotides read TGCGCCAGCAGCCTATTAGGGGAGGTTGGCACAGATACGCAGTATTTT.

The chain's CDR3 is CASSPGQGGEAFF. The CDR3 nucleotides read TGTGCCAGCTCACCAGGACAGGGCGGTGAAGCTTTCTTT. The J gene is TRBJ1-1, the V gene TRBV18, with 8 bases lining up with TRBD1. The CDR3 spans 13 residues. V shed 2 bases and J 7 bases; nucleotides not matched to a gene: 3. The V gene's germline CDR1 is KGHSH and CDR2 LQKENI.

The CDR3 sequence: CASSINPGYEQYF. The CDR3 DNA follows: TGTGCCAGTAGTATAAATCCCGGCTACGAGCAGTACTTC. The J gene is TRBJ2-7, the V gene TRBV19; no clear D gene. V lost 2 bases and J 3 bases, leaving 8 bases between the germline ends. CDR3 size: 13 residues. CDR1 is LNHDA, CDR2 SQIVND, per germline (reference sequence).

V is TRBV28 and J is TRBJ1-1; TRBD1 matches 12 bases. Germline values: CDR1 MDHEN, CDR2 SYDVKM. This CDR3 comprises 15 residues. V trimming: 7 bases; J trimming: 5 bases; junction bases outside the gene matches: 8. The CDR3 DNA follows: TGTGCCAGCAACCCGGGACAGGGGGCTTGGACTGAAGCTTTCTTT. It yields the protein CASNPGQGAWTEAFF.